These 21 T cell receptor beta chains were sequenced from one sample in a study of cytomegalovirus exposure and HLA in healthy donors. Assay used: immunoSEQ multiplex PCR; TCRdb lists only in-frame clones, some missing. Among 150,000 to 200,000 clones listed, about 85% were seen once. Sequencing was carried out using PBMCs. The receptor source for this set is a man between 25 and 39 years old in good health and CMV-seropositive.

This chain connects TRBV30 to TRBJ2-1, with TRBD2 matching 11 bases. The CDR3 contains 11 residues. Per the germline V gene, CDR1 is GTSNPN and CDR2 is SVGIG (reference sequence). The J segment lost 12 bases and the V segment lost 3 bases, leaving 1 base of the junction unmatched. In DNA, the CDR3 is TGTGCCTGGAGACTAGCGGGGGCGCAGTTCTTC. Translated, it gives CAWRLAGAQFF.

The chain employs TRBV6-5 and TRBJ2-1; D is unresolved. V shed 2 bases and J shed 5 bases, with 16 bases lying between them. CDR3 size: 16 residues. Germline V gives CDR1 MNHEY, CDR2 SVGAGI. The CDR3 coding sequence is TGTGCCAGCAGTTACCCGGTCCCCTCAGGCCACAATGAGCAGTTCTTC. This gives the protein CASSYPVPSGHNEQFF.

The chain uses TRBV9 and TRBJ2-3, with 14 bases fitting TRBD2. The CDR3 is 19 amino acids. Losses at the gene ends were 3 bases for V and 2 bases for J; bases not matched to a gene: 11. The germline CDR1 and CDR2 sequences are SGDLS and YYNGEE. The chain's CDR3 is CASSARTSGGPHSTDTQYF. CDR3 nucleotide sequence: TGTGCCAGCAGCGCTCGGACTAGCGGGGGGCCCCACTCCACAGATACGCAGTATTTT. Full variable domain (missing parts from reference TRBV9 and TRBJ2-3): DSGVTQTPKHLITATGQRVTLRCSPRSGDLSVYWYQQSLDQGLQFLIQYYNGEERAKGNILERFSAQQFPDLHSELNLSSLELGDSALYFCASSARTSGGPHSTDTQYFGPGTRLTVL.

The V gene is TRBV7-9, the J gene TRBJ2-5; 7 bases align to TRBD2. The CDR3 contains 14 residues. The V gene's germline CDR1 is SEHNR and CDR2 FQNEAQ (reference sequence). The V segment lost 5 bases and the J segment 1 base; nucleotides outside the gene matches: 4. The DNA for the CDR3 is TGTGCCAGCAGCCGACTAGCCATCCAAGAGACCCAGTACTTC. This encodes CASSRLAIQETQYF.

The chain couples TRBV12-5 to TRBJ1-1, with D tentatively TRBD1 (5 bases). CDR3 length: 13 residues. Germline lookup yields CDR1 LGHNT and CDR2 FRNRAP. Trimming removed 8 bases at V and 11 bases at J, with 21 bases between. The CDR3 reads CASSPLGTIGAFF. The CDR3 DNA is TGTGCTAGTAGTCCCCTGGGGACTATTGGGGCTTTCTTT.

This chain joins TRBV9 and TRBJ2-3; weak D call: TRBD2 (5 bases). The CDR3 is 15 amino acids. Germline V gene lookup returns CDR1 SGDLS and CDR2 YYNGEE. Trimming removed 0 bases at V and 3 bases at J, with 11 bases between. As DNA, the CDR3 is TGTGCCAGCAGCGTAGCTTGGAGGCGGACAGATACGCAGTATTTT. This gives the protein CASSVAWRRTDTQYF.

This sequence joins TRBV6-5 and TRBJ2-6; perhaps TRBD1 as D (5 bases). This CDR3 region has 15 residues. Trimming pared 4 bases from V and 4 bases from J, leaving 11 bases between. CDR1 is MNHEY and CDR2 is SVGAGI in the germline V gene. The CDR3 coding sequence is TGTGCCAGCAGTTGGGGCGCTGGGGGGGCCAACGTCCTGACTTTC. Encoded protein: CASSWGAGGANVLTF.

V is TRBV10-3 and J is TRBJ2-3; possible D gene TRBD1, 5 bases. Between the trimmed V and J ends, which lost 11 bases and 4 bases, there was a span of 19 bases. Looked up from germline, CDR1 is ENHRY and CDR2 is SYGVKD. The CDR3 has 14 amino acids. CDR3 bases: TGTGCCGTCCCTGGGGCTAGTGGTTCAGATACGCAGTATTTT. Translated: CAVPGASGSDTQYF.

The chain joins TRBV7-2 to TRBJ1-1; D remains unclear. The CDR3 runs 12 residues. The V gene's germline CDR1 is SGHTA and CDR2 FQGNSA. Trimming removed 1 base at V and 7 bases at J, with 7 bases between. DNA of the CDR3: TGTGCCAGCAGCTTAGGAGGGTTTGAAGCTTTCTTT. This codes for CASSLGGFEAFF.

Only a few counts were recorded for this clone. The chain joins TRBV19 to TRBJ1-5; 8 nucleotides match TRBD1. Germline V gene lookup returns CDR1 LNHDA and CDR2 SQIVND (reference sequence). V was pared by 5 bases and J by 0 bases, with 18 bases of the junction left unmatched. The CDR3 consists of 20 residues. Here the CDR3 DNA reads TGTGCCAGTAGTGCGGGCGACAGGGGAGGGGGGGGATATAGCAATCAGCCCCAGCATTTT. As protein: CASSAGDRGGGGYSNQPQHF.

The chain employs TRBV19 and TRBJ2-6; D remains ambiguous. This CDR3 is built from 16 residues. Germline values: CDR1 LNHDA, CDR2 SQIVND (reference sequence). V was shortened by 7 bases and J by 1 base, with 14 bases between the two germline ends. CDR3 nucleotide sequence: TGTGCCAGTACCCACGGTGGCAGGTCTGGGGCCAACGTCCTGACTTTC. Translated, it gives CASTHGGRSGANVLTF.

The chain has TRBV5-1 and TRBJ2-3, with 8 bases lining up with TRBD1. The CDR3 length is 15 residues. CDR1 is SGHRS, CDR2 YFSETQ, per germline. The V gene end was trimmed by 4 bases and the J gene end by 5 bases; junction bases not matched to a gene: 9. This CDR3 is CASSPPDRGEDTQYF. In nucleotides, the CDR3 is TGCGCCAGCAGCCCTCCTGACAGGGGAGAAGATACGCAGTATTTT.

The chain has TRBV5-1 and TRBJ2-4, with D perhaps TRBD1 (6 bases). Germline V lookup: CDR1 SGHRS, CDR2 YFSETQ. Trimming took 0 bases from V and 8 from J, leaving 12 bases between them. The CDR3 runs to 14 residues. CDR3: CASSLDGGADIQYF. CDR3 in DNA: TGCGCCAGCAGCTTGGATGGGGGCGCGGACATTCAGTACTTC.

V is TRBV4-2 and J is TRBJ1-5, with D possibly matching TRBD1 (5 bases). CDR3 length: 16 amino acids. V lost 1 base and J lost 2, with 12 bases in between. Germline values: CDR1 LGHNA, CDR2 YNFKEQ. The CDR3 spells CASSQALGQGNQPQHF. DNA for the CDR3: TGTGCCAGCAGCCAAGCCTTAGGACAAGGCAATCAGCCCCAGCATTTT.

This chain uses TRBV7-9 with TRBJ1-2; tentatively, D is TRBD1 (5 bases). The CDR3 is made up of 14 amino acids. V lost 5 bases to trimming and J lost 5 bases, with 15 bases between them. CDR1 and CDR2 (germline): SEHNR, FQNEAQ (reference sequence). CDR3 DNA sequence: TGTGCCAGCAGCGCGGGACCGATCAAGTATGGCTACACCTTC. Its protein product is CASSAGPIKYGYTF.

The chain joins TRBV27 to TRBJ1-5, with D tentatively TRBD1 (6 bases). This CDR3 contains 18 residues. Deletions cut 6 bases from V and 0 bases from J, with 21 bases between. Germline-derived CDR1 and CDR2 are MNHEY and SMNVEV (reference sequence). The CDR3 coding sequence is TGTGCCAGCAGCCACAGGGCCAACGACCTATATAGCAATCAGCCCCAGCATTTT. Protein product: CASSHRANDLYSNQPQHF.

Comments on this clone: A read error may produce the germline difference seen at one junction end. J is TRBJ2-5 and V is TRBV7-7; TRBD2 agrees at 7 bases. This CDR3 region has 14 residues. The germline CDR1 and CDR2 sequences are SSHAT and FNYEAQ (reference sequence). The CDR3 DNA follows: TGTGCTAGCAGTCCTACCACTAGCGCGGAGACCCAGTACTTC. Protein product: CASSPTTSAETQYF.

The genes are TRBV10-3 and TRBJ1-5; 7 bases line up with TRBD1. Germline loops: CDR1 ENHRY, CDR2 SYGVKD. The J segment lost 3 bases and the V segment lost 6 bases, leaving 5 bases of the junction unmatched. This CDR3 contains 14 residues. The CDR3 DNA reads as TGTGCCATCAGGAGGGGGCTCTACAATCAGCCCCAGCATTTT. Its translation: CAIRRGLYNQPQHF.

This clone has only one observation. The chain joins TRBV7-9 to TRBJ1-6; possible D gene TRBD1, 6 bases. V lost 8 bases and J lost 9, with 14 bases in between. Per the germline V gene, CDR1 is SEHNR and CDR2 is FQNEAQ (reference sequence). The CDR3 is 13 amino acids. The CDR3 reads CASGSRGISPLHF. CDR3 DNA sequence: TGTGCCAGCGGTAGTAGGGGGATTTCACCCCTCCACTTT.

V is TRBV5-5 and J is TRBJ1-5; no clear D. V lost 3 bases and J 6 bases, leaving 10 bases between the germline ends. The CDR3 length is 13 residues. Germline values: CDR1 SGHKS, CDR2 YYEKEE (reference sequence). The CDR3 coding sequence is TGTGCCAGCAGCTGGGCTTCAGGTCAGCCCCAGCATTTT. Translation gives CASSWASGQPQHF.

This chain links TRBV27 with TRBJ1-2; 7 nucleotides align to TRBD1. Per germline, CDR1 MNHEY and CDR2 SMNVEV (reference sequence). Trimming cost V 0 bases and J 4 bases; bases outside gene matches: 2. The CDR3 totals 14 residues. The CDR3 DNA is TGTGCCAGCAGTTTATCCAGGACAGGCTATGGCTACACCTTC. Translated: CASSLSRTGYGYTF.